One and the same sample provided the 25 T cell receptor beta chains below, sequenced in a study of blood T cells in healthy people across ages. The use of a sample-barcoded 5' primer and a J-beta primer mix characterized a second PCR of roughly 7 to 11 cycles. MiXCR, applied by TCRdb to the 5' RACE reads, yields one record per CDR3 protein. The sample carries 1.8 million or so distinct CDR3 sequences, about 39% recorded once. The sequenced sample was blood. These receptors originate from a human donor in good health.

This clonotype appeared a few times. The rearrangement joins TRBV7-2 to TRBJ2-3, with D unclear. Trimming stripped 2 bases from V and 7 bases from J, with 19 bases between. The CDR3 is 16 residues long. The germline gives CDR1 SGHTA, CDR2 FQGNSA. The CDR3 nucleotides read TGTGCCAGCAGCTTATACCCCAACGGAGAAGGAAATACGCAGTATTTT. Encoded protein: CASSLYPNGEGNTQYF. The variable domain in full, completed from reference TRBV7-2 and TRBJ2-3, reads GAGVSQSPSNKVTEKGKDVELRCDPISGHTALYWYRQSLGQGLEFLIYFQGNSAPDKSGLPSDRFSAERTGGSVSTLTIQRTQQEDSAVYLCASSLYPNGEGNTQYFGPGTRLTVL.

This clonotype was observed a handful of times. V usage is TRBV7-9 and J usage is TRBJ2-7; TRBD2 matches at 10 bases. Germline V lookup: CDR1 SEHNR, CDR2 FQNEAQ (reference sequence). This CDR3 comprises 15 residues. V trimming: 6 bases; J trimming: 0 bases; junction bases outside the gene matches: 5. CDR3 loop: CASSNGTSDSYEQYF. CDR3 coding DNA: TGTGCCAGCAGTAACGGGACTAGCGACTCCTACGAGCAGTACTTC.

V and J are TRBV27 and TRBJ1-2; 11 positions agree with TRBD1. This CDR3 is 16 amino acids long. Looked up from germline, CDR1 is MNHEY and CDR2 is SMNVEV (reference sequence). V lost 3 bases, J lost 4 bases, and 7 bases stayed unmatched. In nucleotides, the CDR3 is TGTGCCAGCAGTTTCCTCCCCGGGACAGGGGGCTATGGCTACACCTTC. This translates into CASSFLPGTGGYGYTF.

Notes on this clonotype: This could be a read error, since a much larger clone is one nucleotide away. V is TRBV11-3 and J is TRBJ2-5; possibly TRBD1 for D (6 bases). The CDR3 length is 13 residues. Germline values: CDR1 SGHNT, CDR2 YENEEA. The V gene lost 7 bases and the J gene lost 2 bases, with 11 bases spanning the gap. CDR3 in DNA: TGTGCCAGCAACTACGGACAGCAAGAGACCCAGTACTTC. It is translated as CASNYGQQETQYF.

V usage is TRBV7-9 and J usage is TRBJ1-6; possible D gene TRBD1, 6 bases. The CDR3 contains 15 residues. Germline CDR1 SEHNR, CDR2 FQNEAQ (reference sequence). Trimming removed 1 base at V and 7 bases at J, with 11 bases between. This CDR3 reads CASSLVQGRNSPLHF. The CDR3 nucleotides are TGTGCCAGCAGCTTAGTCCAGGGGCGGAATTCACCCCTCCACTTT.

The chain combines TRBV5-1 with TRBJ2-3, with 11 bases identical to TRBD1. CDR3 length: 15 residues. With 5 bases clipped from V and 2 bases from J, the junction kept 4 bases outside the gene matches. The germline V gene encodes CDR1 SGHRS and CDR2 YFSETQ. The CDR3 nucleotides read TGCGCCAGCAGTTGGGACAGGGGGATCACAGATACGCAGTATTTT. Residues: CASSWDRGITDTQYF.

The table lists this clonotype with many counts. This chain connects TRBV10-3 to TRBJ2-6; D unclear. The CDR3 loop spans 13 amino acids. Trimming pared 8 bases from V and 2 bases from J, leaving 7 bases between. CDR1 ENHRY and CDR2 SYGVKD come from the germline V gene. The CDR3 here is CAIGEAGANVLTF. DNA of the CDR3: TGTGCCATCGGAGAGGCTGGGGCCAACGTCCTGACTTTC.

This chain connects TRBV6-5 to TRBJ1-5, with D maybe TRBD1 (5 bases). The CDR3 is 18 residues long. Trimming removed 2 bases at V and 0 bases at J, with 17 bases between. Germline lookup yields CDR1 MNHEY and CDR2 SVGAGI. Here the CDR3 DNA reads TGTGCCAGCAGTTACGCCTTCTCGAGAGGGGATAGCAATCAGCCCCAGCATTTT. Protein sequence: CASSYAFSRGDSNQPQHF.

This clonotype was picked up a small number of times. V usage is TRBV10-3 and J usage is TRBJ2-4; TRBD2 matches 8 bases. The DNA matches TRBJ2-5 better at its end, which makes the J call doubtful. Germline-derived CDR1 and CDR2 are ENHRY and SYGVKD. CDR3 length equals 17 residues. The CDR3 spells CAISAAGGREREETQYF. In DNA form, the CDR3 reads TGTGCCATCAGTGCGGCGGGGGGCAGGGAAAGGGAGGAGACCCAGTACTTC.

The chain is built from TRBV20-1 and TRBJ1-2; no clear D. Germline V gene data show CDR1 as DFQATT and CDR2 as SNEGSKA (reference sequence). Trimming left V 6 bases short and J 4 bases short, with 18 bases between. The length of the CDR3 is 14 residues. The CDR3 nucleotides read TGCAGTGCGAGCCCCCTTGGGGTGGGCTATGGCTACACCTTC. It yields the protein CSASPLGVGYGYTF.

In this sample, this clonotype turned up once. The chain couples TRBV12-3 or TRBV12-4 to TRBJ1-1; tentative D call: TRBD1 (6 bases). Trimming pared 1 base from V and 6 bases from J, leaving 15 bases between. The CDR3 has 15 amino acids. The chain's CDR3 is CASSLVQGQGAEAFF. The CDR3 nucleotides read TGTGCCAGCAGTTTAGTCCAGGGGCAGGGAGCTGAAGCTTTCTTT.

The chain is built from TRBV7-8 and TRBJ2-1; 11 nucleotides align to TRBD2. CDR1 SGHVS and CDR2 FQNEAQ come from the germline V gene. The CDR3 contains 17 residues. V shed 0 bases, J shed 5 bases, and the junction held 6 bases outside the gene matches. The CDR3 sequence is CASSLAPGLAVNNEQFF. CDR3 coding DNA: TGTGCCAGCAGCTTAGCGCCGGGACTAGCGGTAAACAATGAGCAGTTCTTC.

CDR3 loop: CASSVTGSGVEQYF. The CDR3 DNA follows: TGTGCCAGCAGCGTAACCGGGTCAGGGGTCGAGCAGTACTTC. The chain recombines TRBV9 with TRBJ2-7; possibly TRBD1 for D (6 bases). This CDR3 has 14 residues. Germline assignment: CDR1 SGDLS and CDR2 YYNGEE. V lost 1 base, J lost 6 bases, and 14 bases lay in between.

The V call is TRBV20-1, the J call TRBJ1-2, with D perhaps TRBD1 (5 bases). V was shortened by 3 bases and J by 4 bases, with 9 bases between the two germline ends. The CDR3 length is 12 residues. Per the germline V gene, CDR1 is DFQATT and CDR2 is SNEGSKA (reference sequence). CDR3 sequence (DNA): TGCAGTGCTAGCGGCAGGGCCTATGGCTACACCTTC. Its protein is CSASGRAYGYTF.

The chain uses TRBV7-2 and TRBJ2-7; 7 positions agree with TRBD1. This CDR3 is built from 14 residues. V lost 5 bases to trimming and J lost 4 bases; unmatched junction nucleotides: 8. Germline values: CDR1 SGHTA, CDR2 FQGNSA. CDR3 sequence reads: CASSVTGTLYEQYF. In nucleotides, the CDR3 is TGTGCCAGCAGCGTGACAGGGACCCTGTACGAGCAGTACTTC.

The chain carries TRBV12-5 and TRBJ1-3; D is perhaps TRBD1 (5 bases). Germline V CDR1 and CDR2: LGHNT, FRNRAP. The CDR3 is made up of 14 amino acids. Trimming shortened V by 4 bases and J by 1 base, and 8 bases separated the two germline ends. CDR3 region: CASGSGESGNTIYF. Here the CDR3 DNA reads TGTGCTAGTGGTTCGGGGGAATCTGGAAACACCATATATTTT.

This sequence joins TRBV9 and TRBJ2-1; 10 nucleotides align to TRBD2. The CDR3 sequence is 17 residues long. Germline loops: CDR1 SGDLS, CDR2 YYNGEE. The junction had 9 bases not matched to a gene; V was cut back by 4 bases and J by 2 bases. Here the CDR3 DNA reads TGTGCCAGCAGCTCCCACCATCTAGCGGGGGCCTACAATGAGCAGTTCTTC. As protein: CASSSHHLAGAYNEQFF.

About this clonotype: This clone may be a read error of a much larger clone one base away. V usage is TRBV4-2 and J usage is TRBJ2-1; 13 positions agree with TRBD2. Germline values: CDR1 LGHNA, CDR2 YNFKEQ. This CDR3 region has 15 residues. The ends lost 3 bases at V and 8 bases at J; junction bases unmatched: 4. The CDR3 sequence is CASSHTSGGAYEQFF. The CDR3 DNA reads as TGTGCCAGCAGCCACACTAGCGGGGGGGCCTATGAGCAGTTCTTC.

The V call is TRBV5-6, the J call TRBJ2-5, with 8 bases identical to TRBD2. Germline V CDR1 and CDR2: SGHDT, YYEEEE. CDR3 length equals 13 residues. V was clipped by 4 bases and J by 5 bases; unmatched bases: 4. CDR3 DNA sequence: TGTGCCAGCAGCATCCGGGAGGGGGAGACCCAGTACTTC. As protein: CASSIREGETQYF.

This clonotype was observed a few times. The V call is TRBV9, the J call TRBJ2-7; 7 bases fit TRBD1. J gave up 3 bases and V 3 bases, and 3 bases lay outside the gene matches. This CDR3 has 13 residues. CDR1 is SGDLS, CDR2 YYNGEE, per germline. DNA for the CDR3: TGTGCCAGCAGCGAGGCAGGGGGCTACGAGCAGTACTTC. Translated: CASSEAGGYEQYF. The whole variable domain, remainder taken from reference TRBV9 and TRBJ2-7, is DSGVTQTPKHLITATGQRVTLRCSPRSGDLSVYWYQQSLDQGLQFLIQYYNGEERAKGNILERFSAQQFPDLHSELNLSSLELGDSALYFCASSEAGGYEQYFGPGTRLTVT.

The chain recombines TRBV12-3 or TRBV12-4 with TRBJ2-3; D ambiguous. The ends were cut back, 6 bases at V and 3 bases at J, with 10 bases in the middle. There are 13 residues in the CDR3. The CDR3 DNA reads as TGTGCCAGCAGCACGGGCTCAACAGATACGCAGTATTTT. This translates into CASSTGSTDTQYF.

This clonotype has a handful of counts. The chain joins TRBV20-1 to TRBJ2-1; TRBD2 matches 10 bases. This CDR3 is built from 15 residues. J gave up 7 bases and V 6 bases, and 12 bases lay outside the gene matches. Germline CDR1 DFQATT, CDR2 SNEGSKA (reference sequence). In nucleotides, the CDR3 is TGCAGTGCCGATTATCCTAGCGGGGGTTTAAATGAGCAGTTCTTC. Protein sequence: CSADYPSGGLNEQFF.

J is TRBJ2-3 and V is TRBV7-2; 8 nucleotides agree with TRBD2. The CDR3 covers 16 residues. V dropped 4 bases and J dropped 1; count of bases not matched to a gene: 7. Per the germline V gene, CDR1 is SGHTA and CDR2 is FQGNSA. The CDR3 nucleotides are TGTGCCAGCAGCTCGCAGGGTAGCGGGGGCACAGATACGCAGTATTTT. Translated, it gives CASSSQGSGGTDTQYF.

The J gene is TRBJ2-1, the V gene TRBV12-5, with TRBD2 as a possible D gene (5 bases). The CDR3 sequence is 14 residues long. Germline CDR1 reads LGHNT; CDR2 reads FRNRAP. Deletions cut 3 bases from V and 5 bases from J, with 11 bases between. CDR3 coding DNA: TGTGCTAGTGGTTTTGAGGGATCTAACAATGAGCAGTTCTTC. It yields the protein CASGFEGSNNEQFF. Together with reference TRBV12-5 and TRBJ2-1, the CDR3 gives the full variable domain: DARVTQTPRHKVTEMGQEVTMRCQPILGHNTVFWYRQTMMQGLELLAYFRNRAPLDDSGMPKDRFSAEMPDATLATLKIQPSEPRDSAVYFCASGFEGSNNEQFFGPGTRLTVL.

This clonotype was seen a few times. The V gene is TRBV7-3, the J gene TRBJ1-6; TRBD1 matches at 7 bases. Per germline, CDR1 SGHTA and CDR2 FQGTGA. V trimming: 4 bases; J trimming: 7 bases; junction bases outside the gene matches: 10. The length of the CDR3 is 16 residues. In nucleotides, the CDR3 is TGTGCCAGCAGCTCAAGGGAACAGGGGAGCAATTCACCCCTCCACTTT. It encodes CASSSREQGSNSPLHF.